These 29 T cell receptor beta chains share one sample of origin, sequenced in a study of breast tumors, draining lymph nodes, adjacent tissues. Samples came from axillary lymph nodes draining the breast cancer. TCRdb re-called the multiplex PCR reads with MiXCR, one entry per CDR3 protein. The sample comprises approximately 230,000 distinct CDR3 sequences, about 34% of which are singletons, and 3% to 4% rests with the top ten. What was sequenced was axillary lymph node tissue. The receptor source for this set is a female donor with breast cancer. Some clones in this sample may be carry-over from other donors' samples.

The gene calls are TRBV7-2 and TRBJ2-7; 7 bases are a match to TRBD1. V was pared by 1 base and J by 5 bases, with 2 bases of the junction left unmatched. The CDR3 totals 13 residues. The germline CDR1 and CDR2 sequences are SGHTA and FQGNSA. The CDR3 loop is CASSLEGAHEQYF. The CDR3 coding sequence is TGTGCCAGCAGCTTAGAGGGGGCTCACGAGCAGTACTTC.

For this clonotype: Possible read error: a much larger clone is one base away. V and J are TRBV7-8 and TRBJ2-1; 7 nucleotides agree with TRBD1. The DNA end favors TRBJ2-7, so the J call may be wrong. The CDR3 runs 14 residues. CDR1 is SGHVS, CDR2 FQNEAQ, per germline. This CDR3 is CASSTGQSYNEQYF. The CDR3 nucleotides are TGTGCCAGCAGTACGGGACAGTCCTACAATGAGCAGTACTTC.

The rearrangement uses TRBV15 and TRBJ1-1, with unresolved D. This CDR3 contains 15 residues. The V gene lost 5 bases and the J gene lost 4 bases, with 17 bases spanning the gap. Per the germline V gene, CDR1 is LNHNV and CDR2 is YYDKDF (reference sequence). The CDR3 protein is CATSLRTGRFTEAFF. The CDR3 DNA is TGTGCCACCAGCTTACGGACTGGGCGGTTCACTGAAGCTTTCTTT.

In this sample, this clonotype turned up many times. CDR3 region: CATSRDSRGFGGNTIYF. CDR3 coding DNA: TGTGCCACCAGCAGAGATTCAAGGGGGTTCGGTGGAAACACCATATATTTT. The chain links TRBV15 to TRBJ1-3; TRBD1 might be the D (6 bases). Trimming cost V 0 bases and J 3 bases, with 15 bases left between them. Germline loops: CDR1 LNHNV, CDR2 YYDKDF (reference sequence). This CDR3 has 17 residues.

This clonotype was picked up many times. The chain combines TRBV5-6 with TRBJ2-3; 9 positions agree with TRBD2. Germline CDR1 reads SGHDT; CDR2 reads YYEEEE. The J segment lost 2 bases and the V segment lost 2 bases, leaving 9 bases of the junction unmatched. The CDR3 covers 17 residues. CDR3 sequence (DNA): TGTGCCAGCAGCTTCGGGGTTTCTAGCGGGGCCACAGATACGCAGTATTTT. This codes for CASSFGVSSGATDTQYF.

V and J are TRBV6-2 or TRBV6-3 and TRBJ2-5, with D maybe TRBD2 (6 bases). V lost 5 bases and J lost 1, with 11 bases in between. CDR1 and CDR2 (germline): MNHEY, SVGEGT. The CDR3 extends over 14 amino acids. CDR3 DNA: TGTGCCAGCAGTCCCAGCGGGCTCCAAGAGACCCAGTACTTC. It codes for CASSPSGLQETQYF.

In its sample, this clonotype was seen many times. The chain recombines TRBV7-3 with TRBJ2-6, with a tentative D call TRBD1 (6 bases). With 0 bases removed from V and 0 bases from J, the gap between germline ends came to 18 bases. This CDR3 spans 20 amino acids. Germline CDR1 is SGHTA and CDR2 is FQGTGA. The CDR3 region has the DNA TGTGCCAGCAGCTTAACGCTATACTCAGGGGATTACTCTGGGGCCAACGTCCTGACTTTC. It translates to CASSLTLYSGDYSGANVLTF.

Points on this clonotype: A read error is possible here, since a much larger clone lies one base away. The final CDR3 position lacks the conserved phenylalanine or tryptophan, pointing to a likely read error. The chain uses TRBV7-9 and TRBJ2-5, with D unclear. The V and J ends lost 0 bases and 7 bases respectively, with 12 bases between them. The CDR3 is 14 residues long. In germline, CDR1 is SEHNR, CDR2 FQNEAQ (reference sequence). CDR3 in DNA: TGTGCCAGCAGCTTAGCCTCAGGCATGTGGACCCAGTACCTC. This encodes CASSLASGMWTQYL.

The table lists this clonotype with many counts. The gene calls are TRBV7-9 and TRBJ2-7; unclear D gene. Germline V gene sequence: CDR1 SEHNR, CDR2 FQNEAQ (reference sequence). Trimming stripped 2 bases from V and 5 bases from J, with 10 bases between. The CDR3 loop spans 13 amino acids. The CDR3 reads CASSLFVTHEQYF. CDR3 bases: TGTGCCAGCAGCTTATTTGTAACCCACGAGCAGTACTTC. The whole variable domain, remainder taken from reference TRBV7-9 and TRBJ2-7, is DTGVSQNPRHKITKRGQNVTFRCDPISEHNRLYWYRQTLGQGPEFLTYFQNEAQLEKSRLLSDRFSAERPKGSFSTLEIQRTEQGDSAMYLCASSLFVTHEQYFGPGTRLTVT.

This clonotype was seen at least ten times. CDR3 DNA sequence: TGCAGTGCTGTCGACCCGTGGCAAAATGAGCAGTTCTTC. Amino acid sequence: CSAVDPWQNEQFF. The chain combines TRBV20-1 with TRBJ2-1; no clear D. V was cut by 5 bases and J by 7 bases, with 15 bases left in between. This CDR3 spans 13 amino acids. Germline lookup yields CDR1 DFQATT and CDR2 SNEGSKA (reference sequence).

To note about this clonotype: This may come from a read error, since a much larger clone is one base off. The conserved final phenylalanine or tryptophan is absent from the CDR3, which likely points to a read error. The V gene is TRBV19, the J gene TRBJ2-7; D is uncertain. Per germline, CDR1 LNHDA and CDR2 SQIVND (reference sequence). The CDR3 consists of 14 residues. V shed 7 bases and J shed 0 bases, with 13 bases lying between them. CDR3 coding DNA: TGTGCCAGTACCCGTACCCTATACTCCTACGAGCAGTACTTG. As protein: CASTRTLYSYEQYL.

J is TRBJ1-2 and V is TRBV12-3 or TRBV12-4; no definite D call. The CDR3 totals 12 residues. V dropped 5 bases and J dropped 8 bases, with 12 bases sitting between them. The CDR3 DNA reads as TGTGCCAGCAGTCACCGATTGGGGGGCTACACCTTC. Translated, it gives CASSHRLGGYTF.

This clonotype appeared a single time. Given the absence of the conserved phenylalanine or tryptophan at the CDR3 end, a read error is likely. The V call is TRBV7-9, the J call TRBJ2-5; D is ambiguous. CDR1 and CDR2 (germline): SEHNR, FQNEAQ (reference sequence). V lost 5 bases and J 0 bases, leaving 10 bases between the germline ends. CDR3 length equals 14 residues. This CDR3 reads CASSPSEYQETQYV. CDR3 nucleotides: TGTGCCAGCAGCCCTAGTGAGTACCAAGAGACCCAGTACGTC.

A note on this clonotype: In this CDR3 the conserved last residue, phenylalanine or tryptophan, is missing, so a read error is likely. The DNA is omitted, as the CDR3 cannot be located on it reliably, and the CDR3 follows TCRdb's listing. The V and J genes are TRBV5-1 and TRBJ1-3; the table gives TRBD1 as D, unverified against the DNA. The CDR3 spans 11 amino acids, including both terminal residues. Germline-derived CDR1 and CDR2 are SGHRS and YFSETQ. This CDR3 is CASSVTGTKNT.

Many counts were recorded for this clonotype. The chain joins TRBV19 to TRBJ2-5, with no clear D. Per germline, CDR1 LNHDA and CDR2 SQIVND (reference sequence). V was clipped by 4 bases and J by 5 bases, with 14 bases between them. This CDR3 has 14 residues. DNA of the CDR3: TGTGCCAGTAGTAGTTCCGGCCAGGTGGAGACCCAGTACTTC. Protein: CASSSSGQVETQYF.

J is TRBJ1-1 and V is TRBV9; D is uncertain. V was pared by 3 bases and J by 0 bases, with 6 bases between. Germline V gives CDR1 SGDLS, CDR2 YYNGEE. The CDR3 is 13 amino acids. CDR3 protein: CASSERMNTEAFF. Written as DNA, the CDR3 is TGTGCCAGCAGCGAGAGAATGAACACTGAAGCTTTCTTT. Variable domain in full (rest from reference TRBV9 and TRBJ1-1): DSGVTQTPKHLITATGQRVTLRCSPRSGDLSVYWYQQSLDQGLQFLIQYYNGEERAKGNILERFSAQQFPDLHSELNLSSLELGDSALYFCASSERMNTEAFFGQGTRLTVV.

The chain carries TRBV15 and TRBJ1-5; D is undetermined. This CDR3 has 12 residues. V lost 4 bases and J 11 bases, leaving 12 bases between the germline ends. CDR1 and CDR2 from the germline V gene are LNHNV and YYDKDF (reference sequence). In nucleotides, the CDR3 is TGTGCCACCAGCACCGCAGACGGGACCCAGCATTTT. Translating gives CATSTADGTQHF.

The table lists this clonotype with a count of one. The chain employs TRBV20-1 and TRBJ2-5, with D tentatively TRBD2 (6 bases). The CDR3 is 14 amino acids. Trimming pared 4 bases from V and 7 bases from J, leaving 19 bases between. CDR1 DFQATT and CDR2 SNEGSKA come from the germline V gene (reference sequence). In nucleotides, the CDR3 is TGCAGTGCTACGGGGACTCTGGGGCCGTGGACCCAGTACTTC. It encodes CSATGTLGPWTQYF.

This rearrangement joins TRBV4-1 to TRBJ2-1, with 7 bases matching TRBD2. The J call is doubtful: the DNA matches TRBJ2-7 better. CDR3 length equals 16 residues. Germline values: CDR1 MGHRA, CDR2 YSYEKL. The DNA for the CDR3 is TGCGCCAGCAGCCAAGGTGGCGGGGGTTTGACCGGGGAGCAGTACTTC. Protein: CASSQGGGGLTGEQYF.

The sample holds a few counts of this clonotype. V is TRBV3-1 and J is TRBJ2-1, with 13 nucleotides matching TRBD2. Germline CDR1 is LGHDT and CDR2 is YNNKEL (reference sequence). The CDR3 length is 17 residues. The V gene end was trimmed by 8 bases and the J gene end by 0 bases; junction bases not matched to a gene: 7. CDR3 sequence (DNA): TGTGCCAGCTCACCACTAGCGGGAGGGAGCTCCTACAATGAGCAGTTCTTC. Residues: CASSPLAGGSSYNEQFF.

This clonotype was detected ten times or more. The genes are TRBV5-8 and TRBJ2-1; no clear D gene. CDR1 is SGHTS, CDR2 YDEGEE, per germline. The CDR3 is 14 residues long. Deletions cut 4 bases from V and 2 bases from J, with 10 bases between. Here the CDR3 DNA reads TGTGCCAGCAGCCCCCGAGGAGCCTACAATGAGCAGTTCTTC. This translates into CASSPRGAYNEQFF.

This clonotype was seen repeatedly, ten times or more. This chain joins TRBV2 and TRBJ2-1; 9 nucleotides align to TRBD2. Germline values: CDR1 SNHLY, CDR2 FYNNEI. Unmatched junction bases numbered 19, after V lost 9 bases and J lost 1 base. The CDR3 totals 19 residues. The CDR3 reads CASVRFPFSGSDSYNEQFF. The CDR3 DNA reads TGTGCCAGTGTGAGGTTCCCCTTTAGCGGGAGCGATTCCTACAATGAGCAGTTCTTC.

This clonotype was seen many times. The genes are TRBV15 and TRBJ2-7; D is perhaps TRBD2 (5 bases). This CDR3 contains 13 residues. V lost 0 bases, J lost 4 bases, and 7 bases lay in between. Germline V gene sequence: CDR1 LNHNV, CDR2 YYDKDF (reference sequence). This CDR3 reads CATSRDPGYEQYF. Written as DNA, the CDR3 is TGTGCCACCAGCAGAGATCCGGGGTACGAGCAGTACTTC. The full variable domain, with the rest looked up from reference TRBV15 and TRBJ2-7, is DAMVIQNPRYQVTQFGKPVTLSCSQTLNHNVMYWYQQKSSQAPKLLFHYYDKDFNNEADTPDNFQSRRPNTSFCFLDIRSPGLGDTAMYLCATSRDPGYEQYFGPGTRLTVT.

In regard to this clonotype: This may come from a read error, since a much larger clone is one base off. V and J are TRBV20-1 and TRBJ2-7; D unresolved. With 7 bases removed from V and 0 bases from J, the gap between germline ends came to 16 bases. Germline assignment: CDR1 DFQATT and CDR2 SNEGSKA (reference sequence). CDR3 length equals 14 residues. CDR3 bases: TGCAGTGTCACCTCCGGCTTAAGCTCCTACGAGCAGTACTTC. Residues: CSVTSGLSSYEQYF.

Of note for this clonotype: With a much larger clone just one base away, this may be a read error. The chain recombines TRBV5-1 with TRBJ2-5, with D perhaps assigned TRBD1 or TRBD2 (5 bases each). The germline CDR1 and CDR2 sequences are SGHRS and YFSETQ. Trimming stripped 4 bases from V and 8 bases from J, with 18 bases between. This CDR3 contains 14 residues. The CDR3 sequence: CASSLSSHGDTQYF. DNA of the CDR3: TGCGCCAGCAGCCTTTCCTCCCATGGGGACACCCAGTACTTC.

The sample holds a few counts of this clonotype. The chain couples TRBV20-1 to TRBJ1-1; 7 bases agree with TRBD1. The CDR3 runs 16 residues. V shed 0 bases and J 1 base; nucleotides not matched to a gene: 8. Looked up from germline, CDR1 is DFQATT and CDR2 is SNEGSKA (reference sequence). The CDR3 DNA follows: TGCAGTGCTAGAGATCAGACAGGGAACTCGAACACTGAAGCTTTCTTT. It encodes CSARDQTGNSNTEAFF.

This clonotype showed up just a few times. A read error is possible here, since a much larger clone lies one base away. The chain employs TRBV20-1 and TRBJ2-1; D is tentatively TRBD1 or TRBD2 (6 bases each). The CDR3 runs to 15 residues. V lost 1 base, J lost 6 bases, and 16 bases lay in between. Germline CDR1 and CDR2: DFQATT and SNEGSKA (reference sequence). CDR3 bases: TGCAGTGCTAGAGTTGGGGGGCAGTTATCCAATGAGCAGTTCTTC. Protein product: CSARVGGQLSNEQFF.

This clonotype was counted between two and nine times. The chain employs TRBV6-1 and TRBJ2-7; TRBD2 matches at 8 bases. Looked up from germline, CDR1 is MNHNS and CDR2 is SASEGT. The CDR3 is 14 residues long. The J segment lost 3 bases and the V segment lost 6 bases, leaving 7 bases of the junction unmatched. Here the CDR3 reads CASSPGTRLYEQYF. CDR3 in DNA: TGTGCCAGCAGCCCCGGGACTAGACTCTACGAGCAGTACTTC.

This clonotype was picked up many times. The J gene is TRBJ2-7, the V gene TRBV10-3; 13 nucleotides align to TRBD2. CDR3 size: 14 residues. The junction had 1 base not matched to a gene; V was cut back by 3 bases and J by 5 bases. Germline-derived CDR1 and CDR2 are ENHRY and SYGVKD. Here the CDR3 DNA reads TGTGCCATCAGTGACGGGACTAGCGGGGACGAGCAGTACTTC. Residues: CAISDGTSGDEQYF.